Below, 13 T cell receptor beta chains from the same sample are listed, as sequenced in a study of vaccination effects on CD4 cells after COVID-19. Data came from immunoSEQ multiplex PCR; TCRdb stores just in-frame clones and leaves some out. The sample carries some 74,000 clones, 80% to 85% recorded once. Before sequencing took place, the ViraFEST assay used viral peptide pools to expand antigen-specific CD4+ T cells. Culture proceeded for under twelve days, and CD4+ T cells were then isolated. Each participant was administered two doses of either the BNT162b2 or the mRNA-1273 vaccine. Their antigen targets remain unknown. The sample here was CD4+ T cells from PBMCs cultured with HCoV-229E spike peptides, taken after COVID-19 vaccination. Receptor source: a human donor who received a COVID-19 vaccine.

This chain joins TRBV30 and TRBJ1-1; the match to TRBD1 covers 10 bases. The CDR3 runs 17 residues. The germline V gene encodes CDR1 GTSNPN and CDR2 SVGIG (reference sequence). The junction had 16 bases not matched to a gene; V was cut back by 3 bases and J by 6 bases. CDR3 sequence reads: CAWSPTYGQGVLSEAFF. CDR3 nucleotides: TGTGCCTGGAGCCCCACCTACGGACAGGGGGTCCTCTCTGAAGCTTTCTTT.

This chain connects TRBV24-1 to TRBJ2-1, with a possible D match to TRBD1 (6 bases). The CDR3 runs to 18 residues. The germline CDR1 and CDR2 sequences are KGHDR and SFDVKD. Deletions cut 3 bases from V and 2 bases from J, with 19 bases between. CDR3 nucleotide sequence: TGTGCCACCAGTGATCCCAGCCCGGGACACGTACCCTACAATGAGCAGTTCTTC. Amino acids: CATSDPSPGHVPYNEQFF.

This chain joins TRBV28 and TRBJ1-4, with D possibly matching TRBD1 (6 bases). The CDR3 spans 14 residues. V dropped 7 bases and J dropped 8 bases, with 17 bases sitting between them. The V gene's germline CDR1 is MDHEN and CDR2 SYDVKM. The CDR3 nucleotides read TGTGCCAGCACCCAGCCAGGGGCAAGGGAAAAACTGTTTTTT. This gives the protein CASTQPGAREKLFF.

J is TRBJ2-3 and V is TRBV21-1; the table's D call TRBD2 went unverified against the DNA. TRBV21-1 is designated a pseudogene. The CDR3 is made up of 19 amino acids. DNA of the CDR3: TGTGCCAGCAGCAAAGAGGGGAAGGGAACTAGCGGCCGCACAGATACGCAGTATTTT. It yields the protein CASSKEGKGTSGRTDTQYF.

This clone was observed a few times. This chain uses TRBV7-8 with TRBJ1-2; tentative D call: TRBD1 (6 bases). This CDR3 spans 15 amino acids. Per the germline V gene, CDR1 is SGHVS and CDR2 is FQNEAQ. The germline V and J ends were trimmed by 5 bases and 2 bases, with 15 bases remaining between them. This CDR3 is CASSRGGGGNYGYTF. CDR3 DNA sequence: TGTGCCAGCAGCCGAGGGGGAGGGGGAAACTATGGCTACACCTTC. Together with reference TRBV7-8 and TRBJ1-2, the CDR3 gives the full variable domain: GAGVSQSPRYKVAKRGQDVALRCDPISGHVSLFWYQQALGQGPEFLTYFQNEAQLDKSGLPSDRFFAERPEGSVSTLKIQRTQQEDSAVYLCASSRGGGGNYGYTFGSGTRLTVV.

The chain joins TRBV30 to TRBJ1-3; D might be TRBD1 (5 bases). This CDR3 spans 12 amino acids. Trimming stripped 4 bases from V and 2 bases from J, with 6 bases between. Per the germline V gene, CDR1 is GTSNPN and CDR2 is SVGIG (reference sequence). The CDR3 nucleotides read TGTGCCTGGACCAGGGCTGGAAACACCATATATTTT. Amino acid sequence: CAWTRAGNTIYF.

The table lists this clone with a count of one. The J gene is TRBJ2-4, the V gene TRBV29-1, with TRBD1 matching over 7 bases. Trimming cost V 0 bases and J 1 base; bases outside gene matches: 6. Per the germline V gene, CDR1 is SQVTM and CDR2 is ANQGSEA. The CDR3 has 16 residues. CDR3 in amino acids: CSVEESGRGAKNIQYF. For the CDR3, the DNA is TGCAGCGTTGAAGAGTCCGGCAGGGGGGCCAAAAACATTCAGTACTTC.

The chain combines TRBV28 with TRBJ2-3, with D perhaps given as TRBD1 or TRBD2 (5 bases each). Trimming left V 6 bases short and J 0 bases short, with 13 bases between. The CDR3 is 15 amino acids. From germline, CDR1 is MDHEN and CDR2 SYDVKM. CDR3 amino acids: CASSGTTPSTDTQYF. The CDR3 nucleotides are TGTGCCAGCAGCGGGACCACCCCTAGCACAGATACGCAGTATTTT.

The chain uses TRBV6-1 and TRBJ2-1; 7 nucleotides align to TRBD1. V gave up 3 bases and J gave up 4 bases; unmatched junction bases: 3. The CDR3 is 14 amino acids. CDR1 and CDR2 (germline): MNHNS, SASEGT. The CDR3 sequence: CASSEIQGYNEQFF. CDR3 nucleotides: TGTGCCAGCAGTGAGATACAGGGGTACAATGAGCAGTTCTTC.

The chain couples TRBV3-1 (or the pseudogene TRBV3-2) to TRBJ2-3, with 10 positions matching TRBD2. Germline V gene sequence: CDR1 LGHDT, CDR2 YNNKEL (reference sequence). The ends lost 0 bases at V and 3 bases at J; junction bases unmatched: 6. The length of the CDR3 is 17 residues. The CDR3 region is CASSQDIPSGGTDTQYF. CDR3 sequence (DNA): TGTGCCAGCAGCCAAGATATCCCTAGCGGGGGAACAGATACGCAGTATTTT.

The chain links TRBV27 to TRBJ2-3, with a tentative D call TRBD1 (7 bases). The germline V and J ends were trimmed by 5 bases and 1 base, with 16 bases remaining between them. The germline V gene has CDR1 MNHEY and CDR2 SMNVEV (reference sequence). The CDR3 consists of 16 residues. CDR3 in amino acids: CASSAIQGGGTDTQYF. The CDR3 DNA follows: TGTGCCAGCAGTGCAATTCAGGGGGGCGGCACAGATACGCAGTATTTT.

The V and J genes are TRBV6-6 and TRBJ2-7; no clear D gene. CDR3 length: 15 residues. Looked up from germline, CDR1 is MNHNY and CDR2 is SVGAGI (reference sequence). V was clipped by 2 bases and J by 0 bases, with 11 bases between them. The CDR3 DNA reads as TGTGCCAGCAGTTACGACCAGGCAGACTCCTACGAGCAGTACGTC. Protein product: CASSYDQADSYEQYV.

J is TRBJ1-5 and V is TRBV6-5; D is ambiguous. Looked up from germline, CDR1 is MNHEY and CDR2 is SVGAGI. This CDR3 region has 15 residues. V was pared by 2 bases and J by 5 bases, with 13 bases between. CDR3: CASSYAGEAYQPQHF. CDR3 coding DNA: TGTGCCAGCAGTTACGCTGGAGAGGCCTATCAGCCCCAGCATTTT.